This T cell receptor (beta chain) stems from a study of T-cell reconstitution after alpha-beta-depleted transplantation in children. Per germline, CDR1 LGHNA and CDR2 YNFKEQ. V gave up 3 bases and J gave up 9 bases, with 18 bases separating them. The CDR3 length is 15 residues. Unique molecular identifiers featured in how the TCRbeta library was prepared. TCRdb itself ran the PCR reads through MiXCR, one entry per CDR3 protein. This table has around 300,000 distinct CDR3 sequences, roughly 21% appearing once. The rearrangement uses TRBV4-2 and TRBJ2-1; possible D gene TRBD2, 6 bases. The clonotype originates from a male patient under 18 who had a stem cell transplant for acute lymphoblastic leukemia, so the T cells may come from the graft donor. Sample: PBMCs, mostly from graft donor cells, taken 180 days after TCRalphabeta/CD19-depleted stem cell transplant. This CDR3 reads CASSHSHQGRGEQFF. CDR3 bases: TGTGCCAGCAGCCACTCACATCAAGGGCGGGGTGAGCAGTTCTTC.